These 2 T cell receptor beta chains share one sample of origin, sequenced in a study of beta chain features in type 1 diabetes (dated by TCRdb to between 2017 and 2018). Library prep was done by the immunoSEQ multiplex PCR assay. The High Capacity cDNA Reverse Transcription Kit was used to reverse transcribe all of the isolated RNA, meaning that expressed TCRB transcripts were what got sequenced. In its TCRdb copy, this immuneACCESS table keeps in-frame sequences only and misses some clones. Where compared with another copy, unresolved V genes explain less than half of these, and the others have no known cause. This sample is represented by about half a million clones; about 30% of them were singletons. The leading ten clones occupy more than 0.055% of the sample. Sequenced material: naive CD4+ T cells from blood. The intended sense of this specimen's cell subset or site label: true naive CD4+ T cells. These TCRs come from a man between 18 and 29 years old in good health.

V gene TRBV18 combines with J gene TRBJ1-5; possible D gene TRBD1, 6 bases. Between the trimmed V and J ends, which lost 3 bases and 2 bases, there was a span of 8 bases. The germline V gene encodes CDR1 KGHSH and CDR2 LQKENI. This CDR3 region has 14 residues. The CDR3 DNA reads TGTGCCAGCTCACCTAACAGGGGCAATCAGCCCCAGCATTTT. Translation: CASSPNRGNQPQHF.

The CDR3 reads CASSVSARSRDRGPYEQFF. In DNA form, the CDR3 reads TGTGCCAGCAGCGTGTCCGCCAGATCTCGGGACAGGGGGCCCTATGAGCAGTTCTTC. This sequence joins TRBV9 and TRBJ2-1; 12 bases match TRBD1. Germline assignment: CDR1 SGDLS and CDR2 YYNGEE. With V trimmed by 2 bases and J by 8 bases, 17 bases remained unmatched. The CDR3 covers 19 residues.